These 23 T cell receptor beta chains were all obtained from the same sample, sequenced in a study of T cell changes during pregnancy in multiple sclerosis. The assay was immunoSEQ multiplex PCR, and TCRdb's table has in-frame clones only and misses some. The sample includes some 69,000 clones, 80% to 95% seen only once; the top ten take roughly 2.2%. The sequencing here drew on peripheral blood, taken in the second trimester of pregnancy. The receptors originated from a female donor in good health, enrolled as a control in a pregnancy study.

The chain combines TRBV4-2 with TRBJ2-7; D ambiguous. The ends were cut back, 3 bases at V and 0 bases at J, with 12 bases in the middle. Germline V gene data show CDR1 as LGHNA and CDR2 as YNFKEQ. CDR3 length equals 15 residues. DNA of the CDR3: TGTGCCAGCAGCCAGCCAGCGTTGAGCTCCTACGAGCAGTACTTC. Translated, it gives CASSQPALSSYEQYF.

Note on this clone: At one end, the junction sequence differs from germline, possibly due to a read error. CDR3 nucleotide sequence: TGTGCTAGCAGCTCAACAGACAGGGTGGAAGAGACCCAGTACTTC. Its protein product is CASSSTDRVEETQYF. This chain joins TRBV7-7 and TRBJ2-5, with TRBD1 matching 7 bases. CDR3 size: 15 residues. Looked up from germline, CDR1 is SSHAT and CDR2 is FNYEAQ (reference sequence).

This clone was observed a single time. V usage is TRBV21-1 and J usage is TRBJ1-2. TRBV21-1 is a listed pseudogene. CDR3 length equals 13 residues. The DNA for the CDR3 is TGTGCCAGCAAGAGACGGGAGAACTATGGCTACACCTTC. The encoded protein is CASKRRENYGYTF.

V is TRBV5-6 and J is TRBJ2-5; a possible D gene is TRBD2 (5 bases). Trimming pared 1 base from V and 1 base from J, leaving 8 bases between. This CDR3 contains 14 residues. Germline V gives CDR1 SGHDT, CDR2 YYEEEE. The CDR3 spells CASSLWGAQETQYF. The CDR3 DNA reads as TGTGCCAGCAGCTTGTGGGGAGCCCAAGAGACCCAGTACTTC. The full variable domain, in which reference TRBV5-6 and TRBJ2-5 provide the parts outside the CDR3, is DAGVTQSPTHLIKTRGQQVTLRCSPKSGHDTVSWYQQALGQGPQFIFQYYEEEERQRGNFPDRFSGHQFPNYSSELNVNALLLGDSALYLCASSLWGAQETQYFGPGTRLLVL.

The chain carries TRBV2 and TRBJ1-2, with 7 bases identical to TRBD1. J was trimmed by 4 bases and V by 5 bases; bases with no gene match: 4. Germline V gene lookup returns CDR1 SNHLY and CDR2 FYNNEI. CDR3 length equals 13 residues. The DNA of the CDR3 is TGTGCCAGCAGTAACGACAGGGCCTATGGCTACACCTTC. This sequence encodes CASSNDRAYGYTF.

Here the CDR3 reads CASSQGRLAGGELFF. The CDR3 DNA reads as TGTGCCAGCAGCCAAGGGAGACTAGCGGGAGGGGAGCTGTTTTTT. The rearrangement links TRBV4-2 to TRBJ2-2; 11 bases are shared with TRBD2. Looked up from germline, CDR1 is LGHNA and CDR2 is YNFKEQ. V gave up 1 base and J gave up 8 bases; unmatched junction bases: 3. The CDR3 totals 15 residues.

V usage is TRBV19 and J usage is TRBJ2-1, with D possibly being TRBD1 (6 bases). CDR1 and CDR2 (germline): LNHDA, SQIVND (reference sequence). This CDR3 is 14 amino acids long. With 3 bases removed from V and 6 bases from J, the gap between germline ends came to 12 bases. CDR3 region: CASSMVSGVNEQFF. In DNA form, the CDR3 reads TGTGCCAGTAGTATGGTTTCAGGGGTCAATGAGCAGTTCTTC.

Turning to this clone: One end of the junction is discordant with germline, which a read error may explain. This chain connects TRBV30 to TRBJ1-1; D unresolved. CDR3 size: 14 residues. The V gene's germline CDR1 is GTSNPN and CDR2 SVGIG (reference sequence). This CDR3 reads CAWVSRGVKTEAFF. DNA for the CDR3: TGTGCCTGGGTGTCGAGAGGTGTGAAGACTGAAGCTTTCTTT.

In its sample, this clone was seen once. J is TRBJ1-5 and V is TRBV2; TRBD1 aligns across 7 bases. Looked up from germline, CDR1 is SNHLY and CDR2 is FYNNEI. Trimming at V came to 6 bases and at J to 0 bases, leaving 5 bases not matched to a gene. The CDR3 covers 15 residues. CDR3: CASRAGTASNQPQHF. In nucleotides, the CDR3 is TGTGCCAGCAGAGCCGGGACAGCTAGCAATCAGCCCCAGCATTTT.

This clone was counted only a few times. The chain combines TRBV4-2 with TRBJ1-1; D remains ambiguous. The length of the CDR3 is 14 residues. Trimming removed 0 bases from V and 1 base from J, with 6 bases in between. In germline, CDR1 is LGHNA, CDR2 YNFKEQ. The CDR3 loop reads CASSQDTANTEAFF. CDR3 DNA: TGTGCCAGCAGCCAAGACACAGCGAACACTGAAGCTTTCTTT.

The CDR3 region is CASSQDSRVGGANVLTF. The DNA for the CDR3 is TGTGCCAGCAGCCAAGATTCCCGGGTCGGCGGGGCCAACGTCCTGACTTTC. The gene calls are TRBV4-2 and TRBJ2-6; D call uncertain. CDR1 and CDR2 (germline): LGHNA, YNFKEQ. This CDR3 spans 17 amino acids. V was clipped by 0 bases and J by 4 bases, with 13 bases between them.

J is TRBJ2-5 and V is TRBV7-9, with 7 bases identical to TRBD1. In germline, CDR1 is SEHNR, CDR2 FQNEAQ (reference sequence). This CDR3 spans 15 amino acids. V shed 3 bases, J shed 5 bases, and the junction held 9 bases outside the gene matches. Here the CDR3 reads CASSFSEQGLETQYF. The CDR3 region has the DNA TGTGCCAGCAGCTTCTCGGAACAGGGGTTGGAGACCCAGTACTTC.

In DNA form, the CDR3 reads TGTGCCAGCAGTGAATTTCAGAACACTGAAGCTTTCTTT. Residues: CASSEFQNTEAFF. The chain joins TRBV2 to TRBJ1-1, with D hard to call. The V end was cut by 2 bases, the J end by 1 base, with 5 bases between. The CDR3 is 13 amino acids. The germline V gene has CDR1 SNHLY and CDR2 FYNNEI.

The chain couples TRBV4-2 to TRBJ2-1, with TRBD2 matching over 12 bases. From germline, CDR1 is LGHNA and CDR2 YNFKEQ. This CDR3 is 16 amino acids long. V lost 5 bases to trimming and J lost 7 bases; unmatched junction nucleotides: 9. CDR3 sequence reads: CASSLTGLAGTNEQFF. CDR3 DNA: TGTGCCAGCAGCTTAACCGGACTAGCGGGGACAAATGAGCAGTTCTTC.

The chain is built from TRBV25-1 and TRBJ1-1; D unresolved. V was shortened by 0 bases and J by 1 base, with 18 bases between the two germline ends. The germline gives CDR1 MGHDK, CDR2 SYGVNS. CDR3 length: 18 amino acids. The CDR3 is CASSEYLTDGRPNTEAFF. DNA for the CDR3: TGTGCCAGCAGTGAATATCTAACAGATGGGAGGCCGAACACTGAAGCTTTCTTT.

This chain joins TRBV5-4 and TRBJ2-1; 8 bases line up with TRBD2. With V trimmed by 4 bases and J by 3 bases, 12 bases remained unmatched. CDR1 is SGHNT, CDR2 YYREEE, per germline (reference sequence). This CDR3 has 17 amino acids. The CDR3 sequence: CASSPDISGGNYNEQFF. The CDR3 DNA reads as TGTGCCAGCAGCCCGGACATTTCGGGGGGGAACTACAATGAGCAGTTCTTC.

This clone appeared once. V and J are TRBV19 and TRBJ2-7; the match to TRBD2 covers 7 bases. The V gene end was trimmed by 4 bases and the J gene end by 2 bases; junction bases not matched to a gene: 2. Germline V lookup: CDR1 LNHDA, CDR2 SQIVND (reference sequence). CDR3 size: 13 residues. CDR3 loop: CASSTGGTYEQYF. CDR3 in DNA: TGTGCCAGTAGTACGGGGGGTACCTACGAGCAGTACTTC.

The chain joins TRBV30 to TRBJ1-3; no clear D. This CDR3 spans 15 amino acids. Germline V gene data show CDR1 as GTSNPN and CDR2 as SVGIG (reference sequence). The V end was cut by 0 bases, the J end by 1 base, with 10 bases between. The CDR3 region has the DNA TGTGCCTGGAGTGTACGCCGGGGTTCTGGAAACACCATATATTTT. Its protein product is CAWSVRRGSGNTIYF.

The chain is built from TRBV7-3 and TRBJ1-6; D might be TRBD1 (6 bases). There are 15 residues in the CDR3. V lost 6 bases and J lost 2, with 11 bases in between. Germline CDR1 SGHTA, CDR2 FQGTGA. The CDR3 here is CASRGRQAYNSPLHF. CDR3 coding DNA: TGTGCCAGCAGGGGGAGACAGGCCTATAATTCACCCCTCCACTTT.

The chain is built from TRBV28 and TRBJ1-2; D might be TRBD1 (5 bases). The CDR3 consists of 14 residues. Trimming shortened V by 5 bases and J by 3 bases, and 13 bases separated the two germline ends. Germline V gene sequence: CDR1 MDHEN, CDR2 SYDVKM. The CDR3: CASSLLRGDYGYTF. Here the CDR3 DNA reads TGTGCCAGCAGTCTTCTGCGGGGGGACTATGGCTACACCTTC.

The chain combines TRBV2 with TRBJ2-2; perhaps TRBD2 as D (5 bases). Trimming shortened V by 6 bases and J by 6 bases, and 17 bases separated the two germline ends. This CDR3 contains 15 residues. Germline CDR1 is SNHLY and CDR2 is FYNNEI. CDR3 DNA: TGTGCCAGCAGGGACGTAGCGACGGACTCCGGGGAGCTGTTTTTT. Its protein is CASRDVATDSGELFF.

J is TRBJ1-1 and V is TRBV28; possible D gene TRBD1, 6 bases. Germline V gives CDR1 MDHEN, CDR2 SYDVKM. This CDR3 region has 14 residues. V was pared by 5 bases and J by 3 bases, with 13 bases between. The CDR3 loop is CASSRAGVHTEAFF. In DNA form, the CDR3 reads TGTGCCAGCAGTCGGGCAGGGGTCCACACTGAAGCTTTCTTT.

Worth noting for this clone: One end of the junction is discordant with germline, which a read error may explain. The chain uses TRBV7-7 and TRBJ2-3, with D possibly being TRBD2 (7 bases). There are 20 residues in the CDR3. Germline-derived CDR1 and CDR2 are SSHAT and FNYEAQ (reference sequence). CDR3 region: CASSLGPRGGGARTSDTQYF. The CDR3 nucleotides read TGTGCTAGCAGCTTAGGGCCTCGGGGTGGGGGGGCAAGGACGAGCGATACGCAGTATTTT.